This TCR beta chain was sequenced for a study of response to subunit inactivated influenza vaccine. Study-wide results and limits: Only a handful of new T cells, the authors suggested, are recruited with each seasonal influenza vaccination.

TCRdb itself ran the RT-PCR reads through MiXCR, one entry per CDR3 protein. The sample shows about 650,000 distinct CDR3 sequences, 12% to 15% of them seen only once. With respect to this clonotype: Its antigen is as yet unknown.

Germline V gene sequence: CDR1 SGHTA, CDR2 FQGNSA. The ends lost 4 bases at V and 7 bases at J; junction bases unmatched: 6. The CDR3 extends over 15 amino acids. The specimen comprised PBMCs from blood, sampled approximately 15 days before vaccination. This TCR was sampled from a man aged 50-60 years who received an inactivated influenza vaccine. J is TRBJ1-5 and V is TRBV7-2; 11 bases map to TRBD1. CDR3 sequence: CASSSGQGARQPQHF. CDR3 nucleotides: TGTGCCAGCAGCTCAGGACAGGGGGCCCGGCAGCCCCAGCATTTT.